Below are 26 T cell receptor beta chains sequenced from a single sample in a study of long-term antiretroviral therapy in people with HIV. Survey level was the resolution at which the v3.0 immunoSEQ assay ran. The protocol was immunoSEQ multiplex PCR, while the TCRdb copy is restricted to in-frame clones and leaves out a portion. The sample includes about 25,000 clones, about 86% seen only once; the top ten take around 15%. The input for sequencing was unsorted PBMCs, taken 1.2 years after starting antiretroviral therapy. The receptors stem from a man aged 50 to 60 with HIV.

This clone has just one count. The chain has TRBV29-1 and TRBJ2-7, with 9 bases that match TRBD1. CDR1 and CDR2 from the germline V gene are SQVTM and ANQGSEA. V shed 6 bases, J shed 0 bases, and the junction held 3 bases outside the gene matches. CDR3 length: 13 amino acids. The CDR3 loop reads CSVRTGASYEQYF. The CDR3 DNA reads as TGCAGCGTCCGGACAGGGGCCTCCTACGAGCAGTACTTC.

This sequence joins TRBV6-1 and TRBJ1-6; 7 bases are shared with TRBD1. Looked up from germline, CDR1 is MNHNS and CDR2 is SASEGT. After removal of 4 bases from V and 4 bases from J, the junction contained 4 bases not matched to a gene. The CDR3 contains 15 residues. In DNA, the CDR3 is TGTGCCAGCAGTGCGGAGGGGGCTTATAATTCACCCCTCCACTTT. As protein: CASSAEGAYNSPLHF.

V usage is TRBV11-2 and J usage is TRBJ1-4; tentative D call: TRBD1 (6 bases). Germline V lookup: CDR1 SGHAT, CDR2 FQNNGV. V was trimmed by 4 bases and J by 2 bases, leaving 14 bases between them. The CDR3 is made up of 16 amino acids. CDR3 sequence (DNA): TGTGCCAGCAGCTCTAGGGGGTTAGCGACTAATGAAAAACTGTTTTTT. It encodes CASSSRGLATNEKLFF.

The chain's CDR3 is CASSTWDSAKGEEYF. The CDR3 DNA reads TGTGCCAGCAGCACCTGGGACAGTGCGAAAGGAGAGGAATACTTC. V is TRBV7-9 and J is TRBJ2-7; 7 bases line up with TRBD1. CDR1 is SEHNR, CDR2 FQNEAQ, per germline (reference sequence). The V gene end was trimmed by 5 bases and the J gene end by 13 bases; junction bases not matched to a gene: 20. The CDR3 extends over 15 amino acids.

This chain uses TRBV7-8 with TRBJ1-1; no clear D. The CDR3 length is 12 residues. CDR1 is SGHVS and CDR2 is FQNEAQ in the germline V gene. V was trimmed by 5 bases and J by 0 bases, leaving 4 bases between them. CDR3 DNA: TGTGCCAGCAGCCCCCTGAACACTGAAGCTTTCTTT. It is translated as CASSPLNTEAFF.

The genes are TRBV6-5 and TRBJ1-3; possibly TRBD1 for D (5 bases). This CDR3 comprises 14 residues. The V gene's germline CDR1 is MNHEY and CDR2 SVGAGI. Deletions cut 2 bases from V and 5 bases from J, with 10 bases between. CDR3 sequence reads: CASSYGQGRNTIYF. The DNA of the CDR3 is TGTGCCAGCAGTTACGGGCAGGGACGAAACACCATATATTTT.

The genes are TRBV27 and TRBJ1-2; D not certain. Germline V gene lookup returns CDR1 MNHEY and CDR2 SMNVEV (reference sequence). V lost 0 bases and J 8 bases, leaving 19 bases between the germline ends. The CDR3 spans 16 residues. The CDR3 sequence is CASSLSGGVRLGGYTF. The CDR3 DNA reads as TGTGCCAGCAGTTTATCCGGTGGGGTCCGCTTAGGGGGCTACACCTTC.

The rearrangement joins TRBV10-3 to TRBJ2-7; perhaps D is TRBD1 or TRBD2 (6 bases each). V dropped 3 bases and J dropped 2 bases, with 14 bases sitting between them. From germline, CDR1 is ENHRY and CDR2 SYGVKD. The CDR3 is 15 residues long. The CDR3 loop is CAISEEGGPAYEQYF. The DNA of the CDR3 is TGTGCCATCAGTGAAGAGGGGGGCCCAGCCTACGAGCAGTACTTC.

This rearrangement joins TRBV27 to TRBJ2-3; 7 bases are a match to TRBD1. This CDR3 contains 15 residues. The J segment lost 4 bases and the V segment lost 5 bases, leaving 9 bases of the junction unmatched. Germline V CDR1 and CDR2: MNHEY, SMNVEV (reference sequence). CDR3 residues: CASSLTVDRADTQYF. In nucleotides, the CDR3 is TGTGCCAGCAGTCTGACTGTTGACAGGGCAGATACGCAGTATTTT.

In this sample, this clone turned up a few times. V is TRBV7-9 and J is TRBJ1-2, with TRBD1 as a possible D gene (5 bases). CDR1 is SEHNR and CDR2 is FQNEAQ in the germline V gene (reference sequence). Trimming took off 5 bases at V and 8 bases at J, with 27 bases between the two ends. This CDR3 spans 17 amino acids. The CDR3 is CASSPRDPLLSGRGYTF. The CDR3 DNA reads TGTGCCAGCAGCCCCCGGGACCCCCTTCTTTCAGGACGAGGCTACACCTTC.

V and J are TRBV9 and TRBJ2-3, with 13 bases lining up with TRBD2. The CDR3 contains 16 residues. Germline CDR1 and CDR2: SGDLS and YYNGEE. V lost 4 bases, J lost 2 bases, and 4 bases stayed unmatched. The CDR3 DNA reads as TGTGCCAGCAGCCAGACTAGCGGGGGGATCACAGATACGCAGTATTTT. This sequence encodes CASSQTSGGITDTQYF.

The CDR3 spells CASSYSRGEDYGYTF. The CDR3 DNA sequence: TGCGCCAGCAGCTACTCCAGGGGCGAGGACTATGGCTACACCTTC. The J gene is TRBJ1-2, the V gene TRBV5-1; D possibly corresponds to TRBD1 (6 bases). This CDR3 is built from 15 residues. CDR1 and CDR2 from the germline V gene are SGHRS and YFSETQ. Trimming pared 3 bases from V and 3 bases from J, leaving 15 bases between.

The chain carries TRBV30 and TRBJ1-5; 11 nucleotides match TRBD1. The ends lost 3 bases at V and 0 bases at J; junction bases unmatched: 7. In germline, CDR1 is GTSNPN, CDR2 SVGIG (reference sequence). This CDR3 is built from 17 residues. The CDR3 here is CAWSVGQGANSNQPQHF. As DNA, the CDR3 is TGTGCCTGGAGCGTAGGACAGGGGGCCAATAGCAATCAGCCCCAGCATTTT.

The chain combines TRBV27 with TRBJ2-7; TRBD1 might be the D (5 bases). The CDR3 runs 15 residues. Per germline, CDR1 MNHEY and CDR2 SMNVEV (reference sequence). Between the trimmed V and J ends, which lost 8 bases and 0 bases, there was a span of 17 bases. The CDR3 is CASGFLGVSSYEQYF. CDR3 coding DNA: TGTGCCAGCGGGTTTCTAGGGGTGAGCTCCTACGAGCAGTACTTC.

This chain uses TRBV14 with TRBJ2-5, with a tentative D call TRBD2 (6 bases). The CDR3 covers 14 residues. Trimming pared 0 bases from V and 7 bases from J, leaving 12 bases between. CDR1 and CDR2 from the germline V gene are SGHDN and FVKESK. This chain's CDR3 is CASSQEASAGTQYF. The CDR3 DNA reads TGTGCCAGCAGCCAAGAGGCTAGCGCAGGGACCCAGTACTTC. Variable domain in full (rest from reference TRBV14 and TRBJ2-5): EAGVTQFPSHSVIEKGQTVTLRCDPISGHDNLYWYRRVMGKEIKFLLHFVKESKQDESGMPNNRFLAERTGGTYSTLKVQPAELEDSGVYFCASSQEASAGTQYFGPGTRLLVL.

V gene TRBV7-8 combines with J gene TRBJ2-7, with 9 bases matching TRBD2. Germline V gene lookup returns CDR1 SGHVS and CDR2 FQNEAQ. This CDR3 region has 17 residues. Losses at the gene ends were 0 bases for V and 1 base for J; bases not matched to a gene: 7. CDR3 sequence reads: CASSLARARGGSYEQYF. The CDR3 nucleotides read TGTGCCAGCAGCTTAGCGAGGGCGCGGGGGGGATCCTACGAGCAGTACTTC.

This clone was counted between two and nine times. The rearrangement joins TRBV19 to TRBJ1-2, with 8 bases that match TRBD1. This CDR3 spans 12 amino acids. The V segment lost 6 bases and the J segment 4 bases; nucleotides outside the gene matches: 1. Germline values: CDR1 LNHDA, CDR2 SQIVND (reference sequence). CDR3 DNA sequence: TGTGCCAGTAGAACAGGGGGCTATGGCTACACCTTC. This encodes CASRTGGYGYTF.

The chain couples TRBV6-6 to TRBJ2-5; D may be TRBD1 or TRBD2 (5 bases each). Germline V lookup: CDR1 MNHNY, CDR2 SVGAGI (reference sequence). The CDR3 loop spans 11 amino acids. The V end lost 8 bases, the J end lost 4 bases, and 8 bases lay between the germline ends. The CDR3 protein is CASSRGETQYF. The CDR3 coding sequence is TGTGCCAGCTCGAGGGGAGAGACCCAGTACTTC.

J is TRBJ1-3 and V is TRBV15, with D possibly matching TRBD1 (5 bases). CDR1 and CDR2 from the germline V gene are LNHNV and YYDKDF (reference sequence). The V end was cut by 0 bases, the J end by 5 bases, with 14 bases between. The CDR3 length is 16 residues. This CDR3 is CATSRDGVAGRNTIYF. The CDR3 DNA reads TGTGCCACCAGCAGAGATGGAGTAGCAGGGCGAAACACCATATATTTT.

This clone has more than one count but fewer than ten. The CDR3 sequence: CASSLLRTNTEAFF. The CDR3 DNA reads as TGTGCCAGCAGTTTATTAAGGACAAACACTGAAGCTTTCTTT. The genes are TRBV28 and TRBJ1-1; D perhaps matches TRBD1 (5 bases). With 1 base removed from V and 2 bases from J, the gap between germline ends came to 8 bases. This CDR3 is built from 14 residues. The V gene's germline CDR1 is MDHEN and CDR2 SYDVKM.

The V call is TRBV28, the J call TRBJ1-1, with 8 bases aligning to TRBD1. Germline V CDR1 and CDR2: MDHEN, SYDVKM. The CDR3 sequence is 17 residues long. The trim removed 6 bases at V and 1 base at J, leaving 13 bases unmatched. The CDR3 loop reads CASSLFRTGTGNTEAFF. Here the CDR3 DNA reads TGTGCCAGCAGCCTTTTCCGGACAGGGACGGGGAACACTGAAGCTTTCTTT.

The CDR3 DNA reads as TGTGCCAGCTCACCCCCCTCTGGGGCCAACGTCCTGACTTTC. Translating it yields CASSPPSGANVLTF. V usage is TRBV18 and J usage is TRBJ2-6; D is unclear. V gave up 3 bases and J gave up 0 bases, with 3 bases separating them. The germline gives CDR1 KGHSH, CDR2 LQKENI. This CDR3 region has 14 residues.

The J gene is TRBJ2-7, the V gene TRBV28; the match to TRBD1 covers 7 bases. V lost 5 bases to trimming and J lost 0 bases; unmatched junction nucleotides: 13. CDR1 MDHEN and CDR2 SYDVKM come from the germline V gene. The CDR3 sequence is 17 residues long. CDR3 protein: CASSPYPDREYSYEQYF. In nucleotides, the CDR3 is TGTGCCAGCAGTCCCTACCCCGACAGGGAATACTCCTACGAGCAGTACTTC. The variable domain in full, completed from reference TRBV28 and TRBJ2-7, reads DVKVTQSSRYLVKRTGEKVFLECVQDMDHENMFWYRQDPGLGLRLIYFSYDVKMKEKGDIPEGYSVSREKKERFSLILESASTNQTSMYLCASSPYPDREYSYEQYFGPGTRLTVT.

The CDR3 sequence: CSVGRGVGGELFF. CDR3 nucleotides: TGCAGCGTTGGAAGGGGGGTGGGCGGGGAGCTGTTTTTT. The chain has TRBV29-1 and TRBJ2-2; either TRBD1 or TRBD2 may fit D (6 bases each). Trimming shortened V by 4 bases and J by 7 bases, and 13 bases separated the two germline ends. This CDR3 spans 13 amino acids. CDR1 SQVTM and CDR2 ANQGSEA come from the germline V gene.

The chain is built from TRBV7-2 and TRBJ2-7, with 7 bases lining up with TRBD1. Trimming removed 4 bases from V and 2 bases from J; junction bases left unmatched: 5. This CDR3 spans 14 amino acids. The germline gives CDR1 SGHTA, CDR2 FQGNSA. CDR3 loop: CASSYRQGPYEQYF. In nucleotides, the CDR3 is TGTGCCAGCAGCTACCGACAGGGACCCTACGAGCAGTACTTC.

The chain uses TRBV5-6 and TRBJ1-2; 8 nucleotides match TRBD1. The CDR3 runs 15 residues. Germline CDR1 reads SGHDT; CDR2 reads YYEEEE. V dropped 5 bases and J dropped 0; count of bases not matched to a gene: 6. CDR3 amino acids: CASRKDRGTNYGYTF. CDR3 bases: TGTGCCAGCAGAAAAGACAGGGGTACTAACTATGGCTACACCTTC.